Listed below are T cell receptor beta chains from one sample, sequenced in a study of blood T cell repertoires in COVID-19. Produced via immunoSEQ multiplex PCR; TCRdb's table is partial and in-frame only. The table lists 250,000 to 400,000 clones, about 91% of them singletons. The specimen was peripheral blood. Source of these receptors: a woman between 25 and 40 years old with COVID-19, enrolled during active disease. The CDR3 runs from the conserved cysteine through the conserved F or W. The D gene is left open where the match is weak. A clone size is listed for some rows: how often the clone was seen (once, few, many), or a class if it is expanded.

clone size,V gene,J gene,D gene,CDR3 protein,CDR3 DNA
NA,TRBV7-9,TRBJ2-2,TRBD1,CASGTGEKHTGELFF,TGTGCCAGCGGGACAGGGGAGAAGCACACCGGGGAGCTGTTTTTT
once,TRBV19,TRBJ1-2,NA,CASRTGRENYGYTF,TGTGCCAGCCGCACGGGACGGGAGAACTATGGCTACACCTTC
NA,TRBV2,TRBJ1-2,NA,CASSPSGYGYTF,TGTGCCAGCAGCCCGTCAGGGTATGGCTACACCTTC
once,TRBV19,TRBJ2-5,TRBD1,CATSDRGRVETQYF,TGTGCCACTTCGGACAGGGGGCGAGTAGAGACCCAGTACTTC
once,TRBV3-1/TRBV3-2,TRBJ1-3,NA,CASSPVFLNTIYF,TGTGCCAGCAGCCCGGTCTTCCTGAACACCATATATTTT
NA,TRBV11-3,TRBJ2-5,TRBD1,CASSSRGQSQETQYF,TGTGCCAGCAGCTCTAGGGGACAGTCCCAAGAGACCCAGTACTTC
once,TRBV12-3/TRBV12-4,TRBJ2-1,NA,CASSPGPFNEQFF,TGTGCCAGCAGCCCGGGTCCCTTCAATGAGCAGTTCTTC
NA,TRBV6-6,TRBJ1-1,TRBD1,CASSYRSTGVEAFF,TGTGCCAGCAGTTACCGGTCCACAGGGGTTGAAGCTTTCTTT
once,TRBV30,TRBJ1-3,NA,CAWSPMGAYGNTIYF,TGTGCCTGGTCCCCAATGGGCGCCTATGGAAACACCATATATTTT
NA,TRBV11-3,TRBJ2-1,NA,CASSHRLDYNEQFF,TGTGCCAGCAGCCATCGACTAGACTACAATGAGCAGTTCTTC
NA,TRBV7-2,TRBJ1-6,NA,CASSLGVTTLSPLHF,TGTGCCAGCAGCTTAGGAGTCACTACACTGTCACCCCTCCACTTT
few,TRBV20-1,TRBJ1-2,NA,CSADSYFGYTF,TGCAGTGCTGACAGTTACTTTGGCTACACCTTC
NA,TRBV7-8,TRBJ2-7,TRBD2,CASSPVRIAGGNEQYF,TGTGCCAGCAGCCCGGTGAGAATAGCGGGGGGTAACGAGCAGTACTTC
NA,TRBV19,TRBJ2-5,NA,CASKETLQETQYF,TGTGCCAGTAAGGAGACTCTCCAAGAGACCCAGTACTTC
NA,TRBV6-5,TRBJ1-3,NA,CASSTGGNTIYF,TGTGCCAGCAGTACAGGCGGAAACACCATATATTTT
NA,TRBV19,TRBJ1-3,NA,CASSLGPAGNTIYF,TGTGCCAGTAGTTTGGGGCCGGCTGGAAACACCATATATTTT
NA,TRBV6-6,TRBJ1-4,NA,CASSYFRRATNEKLFF,TGTGCCAGCAGTTACTTCCGTCGGGCAACTAATGAAAAACTGTTTTTT
NA,TRBV6-1,TRBJ2-3,NA,CASSEALRFSTDTQYF,TGTGCCAGCAGTGAAGCGCTTAGATTTAGCACAGATACGCAGTATTTT
few,TRBV5-1,TRBJ2-7,NA,CASSLYYEQYF,TGCGCCAGCAGCCTTTACTACGAGCAGTACTTC
once,TRBV5-6,TRBJ2-2,NA,CASSLLRRPGELFF,TGTGCCAGCAGCCTACTCCGCCGTCCCGGGGAGCTGTTTTTT
NA,TRBV7-8,TRBJ2-1,TRBD2,CASSLNSYGQRGTREQFF,TGTGCCAGCAGCTTAAACTCCTACGGACAGCGGGGGACCCGGGAGCAGTTCTTC
NA,TRBV30,TRBJ2-7,NA,CAWSALAYEQYF,TGTGCCTGGAGTGCGCTAGCCTACGAGCAGTACTTC
NA,TRBV19,TRBJ2-1,TRBD2,CASQPSGGWSNEQFF,TGTGCCAGTCAGCCTAGCGGGGGGTGGTCCAATGAGCAGTTCTTC
NA,TRBV12-3/TRBV12-4,TRBJ2-2,NA,CASSPLFTGELFF,TGTGCCAGCAGTCCCCTTTTCACCGGGGAGCTGTTTTTT
NA,TRBV6-1,TRBJ2-3,NA,CASSEEEADTQYF,TGTGCCAGCAGTGAAGAGGAGGCAGATACGCAGTATTTT
NA,TRBV18,TRBJ2-7,TRBD1,CASSPLPPGTGFSYEQYF,TGTGCCAGCTCACCCTTACCTCCCGGGACAGGCTTCTCCTACGAGCAGTACTTC
NA,TRBV6-5,TRBJ1-5,NA,CASRENQPQHF,TGTGCCAGCAGGGAGAATCAGCCCCAGCATTTT
NA,TRBV15,TRBJ2-5,NA,CATSRDRGETQYF,TGTGCCACCAGCAGAGACAGGGGAGAGACCCAGTACTTC
NA,TRBV6-4,TRBJ2-1,NA,CATASGTSDYNEQFF,TGTGCCACGGCTTCAGGGACATCAGACTACAATGAGCAGTTCTTC
NA,TRBV2,TRBJ1-2,NA,CASSEPEVSLYGYTF,TGTGCCAGCAGTGAACCGGAGGTTTCCCTCTATGGCTACACCTTC
NA,TRBV18,TRBJ1-2,NA,CASSPTATEYGYTF,TGTGCCAGCTCACCAACCGCGACAGAGTATGGCTACACCTTC
NA,TRBV6-2/TRBV6-3,TRBJ1-5,TRBD1,CASSLTGGNQPQHF,TGTGCCAGCAGTTTGACAGGGGGCAATCAGCCCCAGCATTTT
NA,TRBV20-1,TRBJ1-2,NA,CSATVNYGYTF,TGCAGTGCTACGGTAAACTATGGCTACACCTTC
NA,TRBV19,TRBJ2-1,TRBD2,CASRGVSGGSNSNEQFF,TGTGCCAGTAGGGGAGTGAGCGGGGGATCTAATAGCAATGAGCAGTTCTTC
NA,TRBV27,TRBJ1-2,NA,CASSLSGRDGYTF,TGTGCCAGCAGTTTATCAGGGAGGGATGGCTACACCTTC
NA,TRBV6-2/TRBV6-3,TRBJ2-3,NA,CASSYSAEPTDTQYF,TGTGCCAGCAGTTACTCTGCGGAACCCACAGATACGCAGTATTTT
NA,TRBV28,TRBJ2-5,NA,CASSSLGGETQYF,TGTGCCAGCAGTTCCTTGGGGGGAGAGACCCAGTACTTC
NA,TRBV4-3,TRBJ1-2,NA,CASSQKVTGGGGYTF,TGCGCCAGCAGCCAAAAAGTGACCGGGGGAGGAGGCTACACCTTC
NA,TRBV7-2,TRBJ1-6,NA,CASSPAGQRVSPLHF,TGTGCCAGCAGCCCCGCCGGACAGCGTGTCTCACCCCTCCACTTT
NA,TRBV25-1,TRBJ1-4,TRBD1,CASSGTGSEKLFF,TGTGCCAGCTCCGGGACAGGGTCTGAAAAACTGTTTTTT